Shown below are 32 T cell receptor beta chains from a single sample sequenced in a study of T-cell memory formation after mild COVID-19. TCRdb analysed the 5' RACE reads with MiXCR anew, one entry per CDR3 protein. The sample has approximately 440,000 distinct CDR3 sequences, approximately 20% seen once. The sample taken for sequencing was PBMCs or a T cell subset sorted from them (not recorded which). The source of these receptors is an adult woman who had mild COVID-19 (a few samples of this study predate the infection). Cell type and time point are not known.

This chain uses TRBV4-1 with TRBJ1-1, with D possibly being TRBD1 (6 bases). V was trimmed by 4 bases and J by 1 base, leaving 19 bases between them. The CDR3 extends over 17 amino acids. Germline V gene lookup returns CDR1 MGHRA and CDR2 YSYEKL. The CDR3: CASSLLFAGDRNTEAFF. In nucleotides, the CDR3 is TGCGCCAGCAGCCTTCTCTTTGCAGGGGATCGGAACACTGAAGCTTTCTTT.

The CDR3 sequence: CSARVGTSGSQGDTQYF. The CDR3 nucleotides are TGCAGTGCTAGAGTCGGTACTAGCGGGAGTCAAGGAGATACGCAGTATTTT. This rearrangement joins TRBV20-1 to TRBJ2-3; TRBD2 matches 11 bases. The CDR3 is made up of 17 amino acids. With V trimmed by 1 base and J by 5 bases, 11 bases remained unmatched. The germline V gene has CDR1 DFQATT and CDR2 SNEGSKA (reference sequence).

This sequence joins TRBV7-9 and TRBJ2-3; either TRBD1 or TRBD2 may fit D (5 bases each). This CDR3 is 15 amino acids long. The V gene lost 7 bases and the J gene lost 4 bases, with 18 bases spanning the gap. Germline CDR1 and CDR2: SEHNR and FQNEAQ (reference sequence). The CDR3 sequence: CASNPAEVGPDTQYF. The DNA for the CDR3 is TGTGCCAGCAACCCCGCGGAGGTGGGACCAGATACGCAGTATTTT.

The chain couples TRBV20-1 to TRBJ1-1; D remains unclear. V was cut by 0 bases and J by 2 bases, with 10 bases left in between. The CDR3 is 14 residues long. In germline, CDR1 is DFQATT, CDR2 SNEGSKA (reference sequence). The CDR3 region has the DNA TGCAGTGCTAGAGATCTGGCAGCTAACACTGAAGCTTTCTTT. Translation gives CSARDLAANTEAFF.

Notes on this clonotype: Compared with germline, one end of the junction differs, possibly owing to a read error. The J gene is TRBJ1-2, the V gene TRBV20-1; 7 bases agree with TRBD1. Per germline, CDR1 DFQATT and CDR2 SNEGSKA (reference sequence). The CDR3 extends over 15 amino acids. This CDR3 reads CSASLPAGGDYVYTF. The CDR3 DNA reads TGCAGTGCTTCCCTCCCCGCAGGGGGGGACTATGTCTACACCTTC.

This chain connects TRBV10-3 to TRBJ1-2; the D is unclear. Germline CDR1 ENHRY, CDR2 SYGVKD. CDR3 length: 13 residues. The V end was cut by 3 bases, the J end by 6 bases, with 11 bases between. CDR3 sequence reads: CAISERVVDGYTF. As DNA, the CDR3 is TGTGCCATCAGTGAAAGGGTCGTGGATGGCTACACCTTC.

This rearrangement joins TRBV12-3 or TRBV12-4 to TRBJ2-2, with D unresolved. With 4 bases removed from V and 2 bases from J, the gap between germline ends came to 11 bases. This CDR3 region has 15 residues. The CDR3 is CASSSRIDNTGELFF. In nucleotides, the CDR3 is TGTGCCAGCAGTTCCAGGATCGATAACACCGGGGAGCTGTTTTTT.

The chain has TRBV20-1 and TRBJ2-3, with 9 bases that match TRBD2. Trimming removed 3 bases from V and 1 base from J; junction bases left unmatched: 8. The CDR3 is made up of 16 amino acids. CDR1 and CDR2 from the germline V gene are DFQATT and SNEGSKA (reference sequence). The CDR3 loop reads CSARSPTSGRTDTQYF. DNA for the CDR3: TGCAGTGCTAGGTCCCCGACTAGCGGTCGCACAGATACGCAGTATTTT.

Only a few counts were recorded for this clonotype. The rearrangement joins TRBV12-3 or TRBV12-4 to TRBJ2-7, with 7 nucleotides matching TRBD2. Trimming cost V 3 bases and J 7 bases; bases outside gene matches: 9. The length of the CDR3 is 14 residues. The CDR3 sequence is CASSFATSLREQYF. The CDR3 nucleotides read TGTGCCAGCAGTTTCGCGACTAGCCTGAGGGAGCAGTACTTC.

This clonotype was seen more than once but under ten times. The chain links TRBV6-6 to TRBJ1-5, with no clear D. The CDR3 runs 18 residues. Trimming stripped 2 bases from V and 1 base from J, with 18 bases between. The germline V gene encodes CDR1 MNHNY and CDR2 SVGAGI (reference sequence). CDR3 nucleotide sequence: TGTGCCAGCAGTTACCCGGTCAGAAGTATGGGGAGCAATCAGCCCCAGCATTTT. The encoded protein is CASSYPVRSMGSNQPQHF.

This clonotype was seen a handful of times. The chain links TRBV20-1 to TRBJ2-7; D not certain. The V end was cut by 4 bases, the J end by 2 bases, with 15 bases between. This CDR3 has 14 residues. The V gene's germline CDR1 is DFQATT and CDR2 SNEGSKA (reference sequence). The CDR3 reads CSAIAPDEPYEQYF. DNA for the CDR3: TGCAGTGCTATTGCCCCCGACGAACCCTACGAGCAGTACTTC.

This CDR3 is CASSFGTGEFSPLHF. The CDR3 bases are TGTGCCAGCAGCTTTGGGACAGGGGAATTTTCACCCCTCCACTTT. The rearrangement uses TRBV13 and TRBJ1-6, with 10 bases fitting TRBD1. The CDR3 is 15 amino acids. Per the germline V gene, CDR1 is PRHDT and CDR2 is FYEKMQ (reference sequence). V lost 3 bases, J lost 9 bases, and 5 bases stayed unmatched. Supplemented by reference TRBV13 and TRBJ1-6, the full variable domain reads AAGVIQSPRHLIKEKRETATLKCYPIPRHDTVYWYQQGPGQDPQFLISFYEKMQSDKGSIPDRFSAQQFSDYHSELNMSSLELGDSALYFCASSFGTGEFSPLHFGNGTRLTVT.

This clonotype occurred a few times. This chain joins TRBV3-1 and TRBJ1-1; no firm D call. V shed 1 base and J shed 2 bases, with 5 bases lying between them. The CDR3 has 13 residues. CDR1 is LGHDT, CDR2 YNNKEL, per germline (reference sequence). CDR3 loop: CASSQAANTEAFF. CDR3 nucleotides: TGTGCCAGCAGCCAAGCGGCTAACACTGAAGCTTTCTTT.

The CDR3 DNA is TGCAGTGCTACCACTACAGGGGGCGCCGATATATTCACTGAAGCTTTCTTT. It codes for CSATTTGGADIFTEAFF. The chain links TRBV20-1 to TRBJ1-1, with 9 bases matching TRBD1. V shed 4 bases, J shed 4 bases, and the junction held 16 bases outside the gene matches. Germline V lookup: CDR1 DFQATT, CDR2 SNEGSKA (reference sequence). This CDR3 contains 17 residues.

This rearrangement joins TRBV29-1 to TRBJ2-1; TRBD2 aligns across 9 bases. Germline values: CDR1 SQVTM, CDR2 ANQGSEA. Trimming cost V 0 bases and J 3 bases; bases outside gene matches: 15. CDR3 length: 19 amino acids. CDR3 region: CSVEESQGVWTSDYNEQFF. CDR3 in DNA: TGCAGCGTTGAAGAAAGTCAGGGTGTCTGGACTAGCGACTACAATGAGCAGTTCTTC.

This clonotype was observed a few times. The chain joins TRBV20-1 to TRBJ2-6, with 8 nucleotides matching TRBD1. CDR1 is DFQATT, CDR2 SNEGSKA, per germline (reference sequence). This CDR3 contains 16 residues. V lost 6 bases to trimming and J lost 3 bases; unmatched junction nucleotides: 10. The CDR3 bases are TGCAGTGCCCCGACTCAGACAGGGGTTGGGGCCAACGTCCTGACTTTC. Amino acid sequence: CSAPTQTGVGANVLTF.

This clonotype was found a few times. This chain uses TRBV11-2 with TRBJ2-5; D remains ambiguous. The CDR3 covers 13 residues. With 2 bases removed from V and 9 bases from J, the gap between germline ends came to 13 bases. Germline V lookup: CDR1 SGHAT, CDR2 FQNNGV. CDR3 in DNA: TGTGCCAGCAGCTTACATCTCGTGGGCTCCCAGTACTTC. Amino acid sequence: CASSLHLVGSQYF.

This clonotype was found a few times. This chain links TRBV7-3 with TRBJ2-3; D may be TRBD1 (7 bases). The germline V gene encodes CDR1 SGHTA and CDR2 FQGTGA. V gave up 5 bases and J gave up 5 bases, with 17 bases separating them. CDR3 size: 15 residues. The CDR3 DNA reads TGTGCCAGCAGCCCGCAGGGGGGCCTAGGAGATACGCAGTATTTT. Its translation is CASSPQGGLGDTQYF.

This chain connects TRBV6-2 or TRBV6-3 to TRBJ2-3; 8 bases line up with TRBD2. This CDR3 spans 14 amino acids. V lost 8 bases and J lost 2; bases outside the gene matches: 6. Per the germline V gene, CDR1 is MNHEY and CDR2 is SVGEGT. CDR3: CASQTSGPTDTQYF. The CDR3 DNA is TGTGCCAGCCAAACTAGCGGCCCCACAGATACGCAGTATTTT.

The chain employs TRBV5-1 and TRBJ1-1; 7 bases map to TRBD1. Germline CDR1 is SGHRS and CDR2 is YFSETQ. With 4 bases clipped from V and 2 bases from J, the junction kept 5 bases outside the gene matches. The CDR3 is made up of 14 amino acids. The CDR3 DNA follows: TGCGCCAGCAGCGGAAACAGGGGTAACACTGAAGCTTTCTTT. This gives the protein CASSGNRGNTEAFF.

The sample holds a few counts of this clonotype. V and J are TRBV18 and TRBJ2-7; 10 nucleotides match TRBD2. V lost 5 bases, J lost 5 bases, and 3 bases stayed unmatched. In germline, CDR1 is KGHSH, CDR2 LQKENI. The CDR3 extends over 13 amino acids. In nucleotides, the CDR3 is TGTGCCAGCTCAGGGCTAGCGGGAGACGAGCAGTACTTC. Amino acids: CASSGLAGDEQYF.

This clonotype turned up a few times. J is TRBJ2-7 and V is TRBV4-3; 7 bases are shared with TRBD2. With V trimmed by 9 bases and J by 4 bases, 9 bases remained unmatched. The CDR3 runs 13 residues. Germline values: CDR1 LGHNA, CDR2 YSLEER. CDR3 loop: CASARREGYEQYF. CDR3 DNA sequence: TGCGCCAGTGCACGGAGGGAGGGATACGAGCAGTACTTC.

V and J are TRBV13 and TRBJ2-1; perhaps TRBD1 as D (6 bases). Trimming shortened V by 1 base and J by 9 bases, and 13 bases separated the two germline ends. Germline V lookup: CDR1 PRHDT, CDR2 FYEKMQ (reference sequence). The CDR3 loop spans 14 amino acids. The CDR3, as DNA: TGTGCCAGCAGCTTAGCATTCAGGGGTCCTGAGCAGTTCTTC. Protein sequence: CASSLAFRGPEQFF.

This clonotype showed up many times. The V call is TRBV12-3 or TRBV12-4, the J call TRBJ1-2; 9 positions agree with TRBD1. The CDR3 extends over 14 amino acids. J lost 8 bases, V lost 5 bases, and 9 bases had no gene match. In DNA form, the CDR3 reads TGTGCCAGCAGTCTCGGACAGGGGTTTGAAGGCTACACCTTC. It is translated as CASSLGQGFEGYTF.

This clonotype was counted a few times. The chain recombines TRBV3-1 with TRBJ2-1; D is perhaps TRBD1 (6 bases). The CDR3 consists of 15 residues. CDR1 LGHDT and CDR2 YNNKEL come from the germline V gene (reference sequence). Between the trimmed V and J ends, which lost 0 bases and 6 bases, there was a span of 12 bases. DNA for the CDR3: TGTGCCAGCAGCCAAGATTTTATAGGGGGCAATGAGCAGTTCTTC. Residues: CASSQDFIGGNEQFF.

This chain links TRBV4-1 with TRBJ2-7; 7 bases align to TRBD1. J lost 0 bases, V lost 4 bases, and 6 bases had no gene match. Looked up from germline, CDR1 is MGHRA and CDR2 is YSYEKL. The CDR3 has 15 residues. CDR3 sequence: CASSLTGISSYEQYF. CDR3 DNA sequence: TGCGCCAGCAGCCTGACAGGGATTAGCTCCTACGAGCAGTACTTC.

This chain connects TRBV21-1 to TRBJ1-2. TRBV21-1 is a known pseudogene. The CDR3 is 14 residues long. CDR3: CASSYRTANYGYTF. CDR3 DNA sequence: TGTGCCAGCAGCTACCGGACAGCTAACTATGGCTACACCTTC.

This clonotype showed up just a few times. This sequence joins TRBV5-1 and TRBJ2-4; 10 bases fit TRBD1. Germline V lookup: CDR1 SGHRS, CDR2 YFSETQ. The CDR3 contains 17 residues. The J segment lost 6 bases and the V segment lost 0 bases, leaving 9 bases of the junction unmatched. CDR3 bases: TGCGCCAGCAGCTTGGCCGGGACAGGGGTCGGGGGAAACATTCAGTACTTC. Translating it yields CASSLAGTGVGGNIQYF.

The chain joins TRBV5-1 to TRBJ2-3, with TRBD2 as a possible D gene (5 bases). V dropped 0 bases and J dropped 2 bases, with 10 bases sitting between them. This CDR3 is 15 amino acids long. Germline V gives CDR1 SGHRS, CDR2 YFSETQ. CDR3 nucleotide sequence: TGCGCCAGCAGCTTGGCCACCGGGGACACAGATACGCAGTATTTT. Translated: CASSLATGDTDTQYF.

V and J are TRBV2 and TRBJ1-1; TRBD1 matches 11 bases. Trimming removed 7 bases from V and 4 bases from J; junction bases left unmatched: 5. Germline CDR1 and CDR2: SNHLY and FYNNEI. This CDR3 comprises 14 residues. CDR3: CASKGQGDATEAFF. CDR3 DNA sequence: TGTGCCAGCAAGGGACAGGGGGATGCCACTGAAGCTTTCTTT. The full variable domain, its missing parts supplied by reference TRBV2 and TRBJ1-1, is EPEVTQTPSHQVTQMGQEVILRCVPISNHLYFYWYRQILGQKVEFLVSFYNNEISEKSEIFDDQFSVERPDGSNFTLKIRSTKLEDSAMYFCASKGQGDATEAFFGQGTRLTVV.

V gene TRBV10-3 combines with J gene TRBJ2-7; D ambiguous. Germline assignment: CDR1 ENHRY and CDR2 SYGVKD. The CDR3 runs to 14 residues. V was cut by 3 bases and J by 2 bases, with 11 bases left in between. CDR3 sequence reads: CAISDVSTTYEQYF. CDR3 coding DNA: TGTGCCATCAGTGATGTCAGTACCACCTACGAGCAGTACTTC.

The table lists this clonotype with a few counts. The chain has TRBV4-1 and TRBJ1-5, with unresolved D. The V gene's germline CDR1 is MGHRA and CDR2 YSYEKL. This CDR3 is built from 14 residues. V dropped 4 bases and J dropped 4 bases, with 11 bases sitting between them. The CDR3 here is CASSLRTFNQPQHF. The DNA of the CDR3 is TGCGCCAGCAGCCTACGAACCTTTAATCAGCCCCAGCATTTT.